This T cell receptor (beta chain) was profiled in a study of follicular helper T cells after annual influenza vaccination. The time point denotes: 2015-2016 season, pre-vaccination. ICOS+CD38+ and ICOS-CD38- fractions were sorted from non-naive CD4+CXCR5+PD-1+ cells. The repertoire was sequenced with immunoSEQ multiplex PCR; TCRdb's copy has only in-frame clones and lacks some. The sample consists of thousands of clones, 85% to 90% of them appearing once. Notes on this clone: Its antigen is currently unknown.

Looked up from germline, CDR1 is LNHDA and CDR2 is SQIVND (reference sequence). The CDR3 totals 14 residues. The V end lost 5 bases, the J end lost 5 bases, and 13 bases lay between the germline ends. Points from the study as a whole: Change in circulating plasmablasts correlated with ICOS+CD38+ cTfh clonality change.

The chain uses TRBV19 and TRBJ2-1; D is unclear. The sequence was collected from an adult who received the influenza vaccine. The specimen comprised CXCR5+ CD38- circulating T follicular helper cells from blood, sampled on the day of influenza vaccination. Subset indicated: circulating Tfh, non-naive CD4+CXCR5+PD-1+ (ICOS+CD38+ or ICOS-CD38-). CDR3 nucleotides: TGTGCCAGTAGTTTGAGCTGGCTGAACAATGAGCAGTTCTTC. Translating gives CASSLSWLNNEQFF.